One and the same sample provided the 23 T cell receptor beta chains below, sequenced in a study of OX40 agonist ivuxolimab in advanced cancers. Assay: immunoSEQ multiplex PCR; the TCRdb copy retains only in-frame clones and omits some. The data hold approximately 91,000 clones, with around 88% observed a single time. This material consisted of CD4+ or CD8+ T cells sorted from blood, taken in a trial of the OX40 agonist ivuxolimab. The source is an adult with an advanced solid tumor such as melanoma, head and neck, liver or kidney cancer.

CDR3 DNA: TGTGCCAGCAGCCCGGGAGGGACAGGCTTGACTGAAGCTTTCTTT. It codes for CASSPGGTGLTEAFF. This chain connects TRBV9 to TRBJ1-1, with 8 bases fitting TRBD1. Looked up from germline, CDR1 is SGDLS and CDR2 is YYNGEE. The V and J ends lost 4 bases and 5 bases, in that order; junction bases with no gene match: 10. The length of the CDR3 is 15 residues.

The chain carries TRBV6-5 and TRBJ1-1; D uncertain. Trimming pared 3 bases from V and 1 base from J, leaving 3 bases between. Germline values: CDR1 MNHEY, CDR2 SVGAGI. CDR3 size: 12 residues. The CDR3 region is CASSYRNTEAFF. DNA for the CDR3: TGTGCCAGCAGTTATAGGAACACTGAAGCTTTCTTT.

Comments on this clone: Within the sample, other DNA sequences also encode this same CDR3. The rearrangement uses TRBV29-1 and TRBJ1-4, with no clear D. Between the trimmed V and J ends, which lost 4 bases and 5 bases, there was a span of 11 bases. The CDR3 has 13 residues. The germline V gene has CDR1 SQVTM and CDR2 ANQGSEA. The DNA of the CDR3 is TGCAGCGTTGTACCTTACAGAAATGAAAAACTGTTTTTT. It is translated as CSVVPYRNEKLFF.

The rearrangement links TRBV5-1 to TRBJ2-1, with a weak D call TRBD2 (6 bases). Trimming took 2 bases from V and 0 from J, leaving 9 bases between them. Germline CDR1 SGHRS, CDR2 YFSETQ. The CDR3 runs to 15 residues. CDR3 nucleotides: TGCGCCAGCAGCTTCGGGGGACTCTCCTACAATGAGCAGTTCTTC. It is translated as CASSFGGLSYNEQFF.

The rearrangement links TRBV4-2 to TRBJ2-7; no clear D gene. The germline V and J ends were trimmed by 0 bases and 2 bases, with 8 bases remaining between them. The CDR3 has 14 amino acids. From germline, CDR1 is LGHNA and CDR2 YNFKEQ. DNA for the CDR3: TGTGCCAGCAGCCAAGATCTTGGGGCCTACGAGCAGTACTTC. Encoded protein: CASSQDLGAYEQYF.

The count of this clone is one. CDR3 in DNA: TGTGCCAGCAGCTCTGATCTCACAAACACCGGGGAGCTGTTTTTT. It yields the protein CASSSDLTNTGELFF. The chain is built from TRBV5-5 and TRBJ2-2; D not resolved. This CDR3 contains 15 residues. Trimming left V 3 bases short and J 2 bases short, with 11 bases between. Germline values: CDR1 SGHKS, CDR2 YYEKEE (reference sequence).

This chain uses TRBV2 with TRBJ2-5, with D possibly being TRBD2 (6 bases). The end of the DNA aligns better with TRBJ2-7, so the J call may be wrong. The CDR3 is 16 amino acids. Germline V CDR1 and CDR2: SNHLY, FYNNEI. The CDR3 is CASSERAYGREDEQYF. CDR3 coding DNA: TGTGCCAGCAGTGAACGAGCGTATGGCAGGGAGGACGAGCAGTACTTC.

The V call is TRBV15, the J call TRBJ2-1; D is unresolved. The ends were cut back, 0 bases at V and 16 bases at J, with 4 bases in the middle. Germline CDR1 reads LNHNV; CDR2 reads YYDKDF (reference sequence). The CDR3 length is 9 residues. The CDR3 region has the DNA TGTGCCACCAGCAGAGATGTATTCTTC. It yields the protein CATSRDVFF. The full variable domain, with the rest looked up from reference TRBV15 and TRBJ2-1, is DAMVIQNPRYQVTQFGKPVTLSCSQTLNHNVMYWYQQKSSQAPKLLFHYYDKDFNNEADTPDNFQSRRPNTSFCFLDIRSPGLGDTAMYLCATSRDVFFGPGTRLTVL.

V and J are TRBV4-1 and TRBJ2-5; tentatively, D is TRBD1 or TRBD2 (5 bases each). Matching the DNA end better, TRBJ2-7 makes the J call doubtful. Germline lookup yields CDR1 MGHRA and CDR2 YSYEKL. This CDR3 contains 15 residues. The CDR3 loop is CASSLGWGSSYEQYF. For the CDR3, the DNA is TGCGCCAGCAGCCTGGGGTGGGGGAGCTCCTACGAGCAGTACTTC.

This clone has only one observation. The V gene is TRBV18, the J gene TRBJ2-7; D not resolved. Germline CDR1 is KGHSH and CDR2 is LQKENI. CDR3 size: 13 residues. The V gene lost 3 bases and the J gene lost 6 bases, with 12 bases spanning the gap. The CDR3 region is CASSPSGPSEQYF. The CDR3 DNA sequence: TGTGCCAGCTCACCTTCGGGCCCTAGCGAGCAGTACTTC.

This clone showed up just a few times. V usage is TRBV7-2 and J usage is TRBJ1-6; D unclear. The CDR3 has 17 amino acids. Trimming removed 1 base at V and 0 bases at J, with 10 bases between. Germline V lookup: CDR1 SGHTA, CDR2 FQGNSA. CDR3 sequence (DNA): TGTGCCAGCAGCTTAGTGGCTTGGAGCTCCTATAATTCACCCCTCCACTTT. Amino acids: CASSLVAWSSYNSPLHF.

This clone was detected only a few times. The chain links TRBV6-1 to TRBJ2-5, with TRBD2 matching over 7 bases. The junction had 21 bases not matched to a gene; V was cut back by 1 base and J by 7 bases. The CDR3 has 19 amino acids. Germline V gene sequence: CDR1 MNHNS, CDR2 SASEGT. CDR3 loop: CASSEELLVPNGGRGTQYF. CDR3 DNA sequence: TGTGCCAGCAGTGAAGAGTTGCTAGTACCGAACGGGGGGAGGGGGACCCAGTACTTC.

This chain uses TRBV6-1 with TRBJ2-3, with TRBD1 identical over 7 bases. V shed 4 bases, J shed 8 bases, and the junction held 9 bases outside the gene matches. The CDR3 sequence is 14 residues long. The germline CDR1 and CDR2 sequences are MNHNS and SASEGT. Here the CDR3 reads CASSADRSSGTQYF. CDR3 bases: TGTGCCAGCAGTGCGGACAGGAGCTCAGGTACGCAGTATTTT.

This clone was seen only once. V is TRBV6-1 and J is TRBJ1-1, with 8 bases identical to TRBD1. Trimming took 6 bases from V and 4 from J; bases not matched to a gene: 4. Looked up from germline, CDR1 is MNHNS and CDR2 is SASEGT. The CDR3 length is 13 residues. DNA of the CDR3: TGTGCCAGCAGGACTACAGGGGGCACTGAAGCTTTCTTT. It yields the protein CASRTTGGTEAFF.

The chain uses TRBV6-6 and TRBJ2-4; D gene uncertain. The CDR3 has 11 residues. Germline CDR1 is MNHNY and CDR2 is SVGAGI (reference sequence). Trimming took off 5 bases at V and 5 bases at J, with 4 bases between the two ends. The CDR3 DNA reads as TGTGCCAGCAGTCACCAAAACATTCAGTACTTC. Translating it yields CASSHQNIQYF.

The chain is built from TRBV6-6 and TRBJ2-2; D gene uncertain. The V gene lost 7 bases and the J gene lost 6 bases, with 12 bases spanning the gap. Germline V gives CDR1 MNHNY, CDR2 SVGAGI (reference sequence). The CDR3 is 13 residues long. The CDR3 reads CASTLLSSGELFF. CDR3 sequence (DNA): TGTGCCAGCACCCTCCTATCGTCCGGGGAGCTGTTTTTT.

DNA for the CDR3: TGTGCCAGCAGTTACAAGGCACTCAACACTGAAGCTTTCTTT. Protein sequence: CASSYKALNTEAFF. The rearrangement links TRBV6-6 to TRBJ1-1; D unresolved. The CDR3 consists of 14 residues. Trimming removed 2 bases from V and 2 bases from J, with 9 bases in between. The germline V gene encodes CDR1 MNHNY and CDR2 SVGAGI (reference sequence).

The genes are TRBV5-1 and TRBJ2-5; TRBD1 agrees at 9 bases. CDR1 and CDR2 from the germline V gene are SGHRS and YFSETQ. CDR3 length: 15 residues. V trimming: 0 bases; J trimming: 0 bases; junction bases outside the gene matches: 0. The CDR3 DNA is TGCGCCAGCAGCTTGGGACAGGGGGACCAAGAGACCCAGTACTTC. Amino acids: CASSLGQGDQETQYF.

The chain links TRBV10-3 to TRBJ2-6; 11 positions match TRBD1. Germline V gene data show CDR1 as ENHRY and CDR2 as SYGVKD. J gave up 3 bases and V 3 bases, and 10 bases lay outside the gene matches. The CDR3 runs 19 residues. CDR3 DNA: TGTGCCATCAGTGACCCGGAGGGGACAGGGGGTATTGGGGCCAACGTCCTGACTTTC. Translated, it gives CAISDPEGTGGIGANVLTF.

The V gene is TRBV28, the J gene TRBJ1-2; no reliable D call. Trimming removed 5 bases from V and 8 bases from J, with 9 bases in between. Germline V gene lookup returns CDR1 MDHEN and CDR2 SYDVKM. There are 11 residues in the CDR3. The CDR3 DNA reads as TGTGCCAGCAGTAGACAAGCCGGCTACACCTTC. This translates into CASSRQAGYTF.

CDR3 DNA: TGCAGTGCGGGGAGAGCGCAGTATTTT. Protein sequence: CSAGRAQYF. The genes are TRBV20-1 and TRBJ2-3, with a weak D call TRBD2 (5 bases). Deletions cut 6 bases from V and 10 bases from J, with 8 bases between. The germline V gene encodes CDR1 DFQATT and CDR2 SNEGSKA (reference sequence). The CDR3 loop spans 9 amino acids.

In the case of this clone: The conserved phenylalanine or tryptophan is not found at the CDR3 terminus, so this likely reflects a read error. This chain uses TRBV7-3 with TRBJ1-6; a weak D match, TRBD1 (6 bases). Germline assignment: CDR1 SGHTA and CDR2 FQGTGA. The CDR3 has 13 amino acids. V lost 4 bases, J lost 8 bases, and 9 bases lay in between. CDR3 DNA: TGTGCCAGCAGCTCTGAGGGGGATTCACCCCTCCACCTT. It codes for CASSSEGDSPLHL.

The chain uses TRBV6-1 and TRBJ1-5, with a possible D match to TRBD1 (5 bases). Per germline, CDR1 MNHNS and CDR2 SASEGT. Trimming shortened V by 8 bases and J by 3 bases, and 14 bases separated the two germline ends. This CDR3 has 14 amino acids. CDR3 DNA sequence: TGTGCCAGCTCATGGGACGTCACCAATCAGCCCCAGCATTTT. Translated: CASSWDVTNQPQHF.